These 13 T cell receptor beta chains were all obtained from the same sample, sequenced in a study of T cell responses to AZD1222 COVID-19 vaccine. Generated by immunoSEQ multiplex PCR, the TCRdb table keeps only in-frame clones and is missing some. The sample has about 260,000 clones; approximately 95% are singletons. Specimen: peripheral blood, collected on day 0 of AZD1222 vaccination. The receptors shown here come from an adult in good health.

The rearrangement uses TRBV3-1 (or the pseudogene TRBV3-2) and TRBJ2-7; 7 positions agree with TRBD2. J was trimmed by 5 bases and V by 4 bases; bases with no gene match: 11. The CDR3 is 15 amino acids. The germline V gene has CDR1 LGHDT and CDR2 YNNKEL (reference sequence). The CDR3 DNA reads as TGTGCCAGCAGCCCCGGGAAGAAGCGGGGCGACGAGCAGTACTTC. Amino acid sequence: CASSPGKKRGDEQYF.

In DNA, the CDR3 is TGTGCCAGCAGAATGGGACAGTCGCGTAATTCACCCCTCCACTTT. This gives the protein CASRMGQSRNSPLHF. V and J are TRBV6-5 and TRBJ1-6; TRBD1 agrees at 7 bases. This CDR3 spans 15 amino acids. Germline loops: CDR1 MNHEY, CDR2 SVGAGI. The V gene end was trimmed by 6 bases and the J gene end by 6 bases; junction bases not matched to a gene: 8.

The rearrangement uses TRBV5-4 and TRBJ1-3; D uncertain. Germline V CDR1 and CDR2: SGHNT, YYREEE (reference sequence). The CDR3 extends over 14 amino acids. V was shortened by 0 bases and J by 4 bases, with 8 bases between the two germline ends. In nucleotides, the CDR3 is TGTGCCAGCAGCTTGGATCCCAGGGGAAACACCATATATTTT. This encodes CASSLDPRGNTIYF.

The V gene is TRBV18, the J gene TRBJ2-7; 8 nucleotides agree with TRBD2. The CDR3 runs 14 residues. The J segment lost 1 base and the V segment lost 6 bases, leaving 5 bases of the junction unmatched. Germline V CDR1 and CDR2: KGHSH, LQKENI. The CDR3 DNA follows: TGTGCCAGCTCCCGGAGCGGGGGTTCCTACGAGCAGTACTTC. This translates into CASSRSGGSYEQYF.

J is TRBJ2-7 and V is TRBV4-1; D call uncertain. CDR1 and CDR2 from the germline V gene are MGHRA and YSYEKL. The V gene lost 0 bases and the J gene lost 9 bases, with 9 bases spanning the gap. The CDR3 consists of 12 residues. CDR3 protein: CASSQDGQVQYF. The CDR3 DNA follows: TGCGCCAGCAGCCAAGATGGCCAGGTGCAGTACTTC.

V usage is TRBV28 and J usage is TRBJ2-4; the D gene could be TRBD1 or TRBD2 (6 bases each). Germline V gives CDR1 MDHEN, CDR2 SYDVKM. This CDR3 spans 16 amino acids. The V and J ends lost 8 bases and 0 bases respectively, with 17 bases between them. CDR3 sequence reads: CASEGPGALAKNIQYF. Written as DNA, the CDR3 is TGTGCCAGCGAAGGTCCGGGGGCTTTAGCCAAAAACATTCAGTACTTC.

CDR3 DNA sequence: TGCGCCAGCAGCCAAAAGACAGGGGTCTCCCCCACTTATGGCTACACCTTC. Its protein is CASSQKTGVSPTYGYTF. The chain employs TRBV4-3 and TRBJ1-2; 8 nucleotides agree with TRBD1. Trimming at V came to 2 bases and at J to 5 bases, leaving 13 bases not matched to a gene. The CDR3 is 17 amino acids. CDR1 is LGHNA and CDR2 is YSLEER in the germline V gene.

The V and J genes are TRBV3-1 (or the pseudogene TRBV3-2) and TRBJ2-3, with D unclear. Germline V lookup: CDR1 LGHDT, CDR2 YNNKEL (reference sequence). V dropped 2 bases and J dropped 5 bases, with 11 bases sitting between them. This CDR3 is built from 14 residues. The CDR3 here is CASSQRTPRDTQYF. CDR3 nucleotides: TGTGCCAGCAGCCAAAGGACGCCGAGAGATACGCAGTATTTT.

V and J are TRBV3-1 (or the pseudogene TRBV3-2) and TRBJ1-6; no reliable D call. The CDR3 covers 14 residues. Germline values: CDR1 LGHDT, CDR2 YNNKEL (reference sequence). V was cut by 4 bases and J by 5 bases, with 9 bases left in between. The CDR3 reads CASSLSVNNSPLHF. In DNA form, the CDR3 reads TGTGCCAGCAGCCTTTCCGTTAATAATTCACCCCTCCACTTT.

The count of this clone is one. CDR3 bases: TGTGCCAGCAGCTTGGCTAGCGGGTACACCGGGGAGCTGTTTTTT. This encodes CASSLASGYTGELFF. The genes are TRBV5-4 and TRBJ2-2, with TRBD2 identical over 8 bases. CDR1 SGHNT and CDR2 YYREEE come from the germline V gene (reference sequence). This CDR3 is 15 amino acids long. V lost 0 bases and J lost 3; bases outside the gene matches: 1.

The chain carries TRBV6-1 and TRBJ1-1, with D unclear. The V end was cut by 1 base, the J end by 3 bases, with 9 bases between. This CDR3 region has 14 residues. In germline, CDR1 is MNHNS, CDR2 SASEGT. CDR3 sequence: CASSEVTEYTEAFF. The CDR3 nucleotides are TGTGCCAGCAGTGAAGTTACAGAGTACACTGAAGCTTTCTTT.

This chain links TRBV7-9 with TRBJ1-1; D remains ambiguous. Germline CDR1 reads SEHNR; CDR2 reads FQNEAQ (reference sequence). CDR3 length equals 14 residues. The ends were cut back, 2 bases at V and 5 bases at J, with 12 bases in the middle. CDR3 loop: CASSLLQRRTEAFF. CDR3 sequence (DNA): TGTGCCAGCAGCTTACTCCAGCGGAGGACTGAAGCTTTCTTT.

This chain connects TRBV5-6 to TRBJ1-2; TRBD1 is a possible D gene (6 bases). In germline, CDR1 is SGHDT, CDR2 YYEEEE. Between the trimmed V and J ends, which lost 4 bases and 4 bases, there was a span of 20 bases. The CDR3 sequence is 16 residues long. CDR3 bases: TGTGCCAGCAGCCGCGAACAGGGAGTAGTAACCTATGGCTACACCTTC. Protein: CASSREQGVVTYGYTF.